The 22 T cell receptor beta chains listed next were all sequenced from one sample in a study of control samples from healthy donors and cancer patients. Generated by immunoSEQ multiplex PCR, the TCRdb table keeps only in-frame clones and is missing some. The table lists 50,000 or so clones, 90% to 97% of them singletons, with 0.9% to 1.2% in the top ten. Sequences were obtained from blood. These receptors were obtained from a woman under 30 in good health.

In DNA form, the CDR3 reads TGTGCCAGCAGTTTGGGTACAGGGTCTCCGATCTATGGCTACACCTTC. It encodes CASSLGTGSPIYGYTF. The chain is built from TRBV28 and TRBJ1-2; D is possibly TRBD1 (6 bases). The CDR3 length is 16 residues. CDR1 and CDR2 (germline): MDHEN, SYDVKM. The V and J ends lost 3 bases and 4 bases respectively, with 18 bases between them.

The rearrangement links TRBV7-2 to TRBJ2-3, with 12 bases that match TRBD2. The trim removed 1 base at V and 9 bases at J, leaving 17 bases unmatched. Germline V lookup: CDR1 SGHTA, CDR2 FQGNSA. The CDR3 is 19 amino acids. CDR3: CASSLVTLRASGGGGTQYF. The CDR3 nucleotides are TGTGCCAGCAGCTTAGTGACGTTGCGCGCTAGCGGGGGGGGAGGGACGCAGTATTTT.

This chain uses TRBV30 with TRBJ1-1, with a weak D call TRBD1 (6 bases). Trimming took 4 bases from V and 3 from J, leaving 15 bases between them. Germline values: CDR1 GTSNPN, CDR2 SVGIG (reference sequence). This CDR3 has 14 amino acids. The CDR3 sequence: CAWTLDSVYTEAFF. Written as DNA, the CDR3 is TGTGCCTGGACCCTGGACAGTGTTTACACTGAAGCTTTCTTT.

V gene TRBV19 combines with J gene TRBJ2-3, with 8 bases lining up with TRBD2. V dropped 6 bases and J dropped 4; count of bases not matched to a gene: 9. This CDR3 has 15 amino acids. The germline V gene encodes CDR1 LNHDA and CDR2 SQIVND (reference sequence). CDR3 DNA sequence: TGTGCCAGTAGGTCGCGCGGGGGGCCCGCAGATACGCAGTATTTT. It is translated as CASRSRGGPADTQYF.

The sample holds a few counts of this clone. The genes are TRBV15 and TRBJ1-1; D is unresolved. The CDR3 runs to 14 residues. The germline V and J ends were trimmed by 0 bases and 5 bases, with 10 bases remaining between them. Germline V CDR1 and CDR2: LNHNV, YYDKDF (reference sequence). The CDR3 region is CATSRDLRVTEAFF. CDR3 nucleotides: TGTGCCACCAGCAGAGATTTGCGGGTTACTGAAGCTTTCTTT.

This chain uses TRBV5-5 with TRBJ2-7, with TRBD2 as a possible D gene (7 bases). Germline assignment: CDR1 SGHKS and CDR2 YYEKEE (reference sequence). With 6 bases removed from V and 0 bases from J, the gap between germline ends came to 16 bases. This CDR3 comprises 15 residues. CDR3 sequence reads: CASTRGRGPSYEQYF. The CDR3 DNA is TGTGCCAGCACCCGGGGGCGGGGGCCCTCCTACGAGCAGTACTTC. Filled out from reference TRBV5-5 and TRBJ2-7, the complete variable domain reads DAGVTQSPTHLIKTRGQQVTLRCSPISGHKSVSWYQQVLGQGPQFIFQYYEKEERGRGNFPDRFSARQFPNYSSELNVNALLLGDSALYLCASTRGRGPSYEQYFGPGTRLTVT.

V gene TRBV6-5 combines with J gene TRBJ2-1; D is tentatively TRBD1 or TRBD2 (6 bases each). V was trimmed by 7 bases and J by 8 bases, leaving 15 bases between them. This CDR3 is built from 13 residues. From germline, CDR1 is MNHEY and CDR2 SVGAGI. CDR3 nucleotides: TGTGCCAGCAATCGCCCCGGGGGCCATGAGCAGTTCTTC. It specifies CASNRPGGHEQFF.

This chain uses TRBV6-5 with TRBJ1-6; TRBD1 is a possible D gene (5 bases). The CDR3 is made up of 14 amino acids. Trimming shortened V by 3 bases and J by 7 bases, and 10 bases separated the two germline ends. Germline lookup yields CDR1 MNHEY and CDR2 SVGAGI. The CDR3 protein is CASSYGGLNSPLHF. In nucleotides, the CDR3 is TGTGCCAGCAGTTATGGGGGTCTCAATTCACCCCTCCACTTT.

The genes are TRBV4-3 and TRBJ2-1; 10 bases are shared with TRBD2. The CDR3 sequence is 17 residues long. Germline V CDR1 and CDR2: LGHNA, YSLEER. The V segment lost 0 bases and the J segment 5 bases; nucleotides outside the gene matches: 7. CDR3 nucleotide sequence: TGCGCCAGCAGCCAAGATCTCTATAGCGGGGGGAACAATGAGCAGTTCTTC. As protein: CASSQDLYSGGNNEQFF.

The gene calls are TRBV15 and TRBJ1-5; D remains ambiguous. The CDR3 consists of 13 residues. V was clipped by 7 bases and J by 0 bases, with 7 bases between them. Germline CDR1 and CDR2: LNHNV and YYDKDF (reference sequence). The CDR3 protein is CATKDYSNQPQHF. For the CDR3, the DNA is TGTGCCACCAAGGACTATAGCAATCAGCCCCAGCATTTT. The complete variable domain, with remaining parts taken from reference TRBV15 and TRBJ1-5, reads DAMVIQNPRYQVTQFGKPVTLSCSQTLNHNVMYWYQQKSSQAPKLLFHYYDKDFNNEADTPDNFQSRRPNTSFCFLDIRSPGLGDTAMYLCATKDYSNQPQHFGDGTRLSIL.

About this clone: A junction end diverges from the germline sequence, so it may reflect a read error. The chain carries TRBV7-2 and TRBJ2-7, with 9 bases identical to TRBD2. The germline V gene has CDR1 SGHTA and CDR2 FQGNSA. This CDR3 has 13 amino acids. Here the CDR3 reads CASSLDPQRGVVF. DNA of the CDR3: TGTGCCAGCAGCTTAGACCCCCAGCGGGGGGTCGTCTTC.

This chain links TRBV28 with TRBJ1-6; D unresolved. The CDR3 is 15 residues long. The germline V gene has CDR1 MDHEN and CDR2 SYDVKM. V shed 4 bases and J shed 7 bases, with 14 bases lying between them. The CDR3 DNA reads as TGTGCCAGCAGTTCAACGGGAGGTTACAATTCACCCCTCCACTTT. Its translation is CASSSTGGYNSPLHF.

The chain uses TRBV4-3 and TRBJ2-7; TRBD2 matches at 8 bases. Germline CDR1 reads LGHNA; CDR2 reads YSLEER. With 0 bases clipped from V and 1 base from J, the junction kept 5 bases outside the gene matches. The CDR3 spans 16 residues. CDR3 in amino acids: CASSQDQGGGSYEQYF. The CDR3 DNA follows: TGCGCCAGCAGCCAAGATCAGGGCGGGGGGTCCTACGAGCAGTACTTC.

J is TRBJ2-1 and V is TRBV4-2; the D gene is possibly TRBD2 (5 bases). The germline V and J ends were trimmed by 6 bases and 15 bases, with 24 bases remaining between them. CDR3 length: 14 amino acids. Germline V gives CDR1 LGHNA, CDR2 YNFKEQ. The CDR3: CASSPDSLTMALFF. The CDR3 DNA is TGTGCCAGCAGTCCAGACTCTCTGACTATGGCTCTGTTCTTC.

In regard to this clone: An end of the junction differs from the germline gene, which may be a read error. The same CDR3 arises from other DNA sequences in this sample as well. This chain connects TRBV4-3 to TRBJ2-6; D perhaps matches TRBD1 (5 bases). Germline assignment: CDR1 LGHNA and CDR2 YSLEER. The CDR3 sequence is 16 residues long. The CDR3 DNA sequence: TGCGCCAGCAGCCAAGATATGGGCTCTGGGGCCAACGTTCTGACTTTC. This sequence encodes CASSQDMGSGANVLTF.

The V and J genes are TRBV2 and TRBJ1-1, with a weak D call TRBD1 (5 bases). There are 13 residues in the CDR3. The ends were cut back, 3 bases at V and 2 bases at J, with 7 bases in the middle. Germline CDR1 and CDR2: SNHLY and FYNNEI. The CDR3 DNA reads TGTGCCAGCAGTGAGCAGGGTAACACTGAAGCTTTCTTT. The encoded protein is CASSEQGNTEAFF.

For this clone: A read error may produce the germline difference seen at one junction end. The chain uses TRBV6-2 or TRBV6-3 and TRBJ2-1; D not certain. This CDR3 has 12 residues. Germline CDR1 is MNHEY and CDR2 is SVGEGT. CDR3 nucleotides: TGTGCCAGCAGTTACTCCTTCAATGAGCAGTTCTTC. Translated, it gives CASSYSFNEQFF.

The chain links TRBV27 to TRBJ1-1, with D maybe TRBD1 (5 bases). Per germline, CDR1 MNHEY and CDR2 SMNVEV (reference sequence). This CDR3 comprises 16 residues. Trimming removed 1 base from V and 0 bases from J, with 12 bases in between. The CDR3 loop is CASSLFQGAMNTEAFF. The CDR3 DNA is TGTGCCAGCAGTTTATTTCAGGGTGCGATGAACACTGAAGCTTTCTTT.

This clone occurred once. The chain employs TRBV6-6 and TRBJ2-1; 8 bases agree with TRBD2. The CDR3 totals 13 residues. Germline lookup yields CDR1 MNHNY and CDR2 SVGAGI (reference sequence). Losses at the gene ends were 6 bases for V and 9 bases for J; bases not matched to a gene: 7. The CDR3 DNA is TGTGCCAGCAGCCCCGGGACTAGTTTTGAGCAGTTCTTC. It codes for CASSPGTSFEQFF.

The rearrangement joins TRBV6-5 to TRBJ1-5; 7 bases agree with TRBD1. The germline V gene has CDR1 MNHEY and CDR2 SVGAGI. The V segment lost 4 bases and the J segment 4 bases; nucleotides outside the gene matches: 4. The CDR3 runs to 14 residues. CDR3 DNA sequence: TGTGCCAGCAGTTCGCACAGGGGAAATCAGCCCCAGCATTTT. Translating it yields CASSSHRGNQPQHF.

The gene calls are TRBV10-3 and TRBJ2-5; D is ambiguous. Germline V gene sequence: CDR1 ENHRY, CDR2 SYGVKD. This CDR3 is 13 amino acids long. Trimming took off 2 bases at V and 5 bases at J, with 9 bases between the two ends. CDR3 amino acids: CAISEGEGETQYF. Written as DNA, the CDR3 is TGTGCCATCAGTGAGGGGGAAGGGGAGACCCAGTACTTC.

The V and J genes are TRBV6-6 and TRBJ1-2; 10 bases map to TRBD1. V lost 6 bases, J lost 6 bases, and 10 bases stayed unmatched. The CDR3 length is 15 residues. The germline CDR1 and CDR2 sequences are MNHNY and SVGAGI (reference sequence). The CDR3 protein is CASSQSGTGDHGYTF. The CDR3 bases are TGTGCCAGCAGCCAAAGCGGGACAGGGGATCATGGCTACACCTTC.